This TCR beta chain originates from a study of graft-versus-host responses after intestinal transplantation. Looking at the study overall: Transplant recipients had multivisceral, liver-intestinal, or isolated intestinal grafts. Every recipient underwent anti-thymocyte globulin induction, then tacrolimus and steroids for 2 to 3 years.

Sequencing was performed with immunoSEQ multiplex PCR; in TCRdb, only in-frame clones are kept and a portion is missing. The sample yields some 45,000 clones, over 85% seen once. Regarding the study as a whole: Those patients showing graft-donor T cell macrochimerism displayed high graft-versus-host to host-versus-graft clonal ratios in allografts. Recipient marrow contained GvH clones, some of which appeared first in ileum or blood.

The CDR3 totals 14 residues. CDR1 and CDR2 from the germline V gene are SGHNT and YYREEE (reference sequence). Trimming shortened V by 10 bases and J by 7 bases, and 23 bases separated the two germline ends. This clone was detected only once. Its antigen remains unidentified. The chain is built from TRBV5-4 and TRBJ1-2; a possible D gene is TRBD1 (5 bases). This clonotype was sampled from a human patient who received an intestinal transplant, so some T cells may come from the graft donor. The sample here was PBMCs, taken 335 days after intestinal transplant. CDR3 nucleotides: TGTGCCGGAGGGCGAGGGACTCCGACCGGTGGCTACACCTTC. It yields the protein CAGGRGTPTGGYTF.